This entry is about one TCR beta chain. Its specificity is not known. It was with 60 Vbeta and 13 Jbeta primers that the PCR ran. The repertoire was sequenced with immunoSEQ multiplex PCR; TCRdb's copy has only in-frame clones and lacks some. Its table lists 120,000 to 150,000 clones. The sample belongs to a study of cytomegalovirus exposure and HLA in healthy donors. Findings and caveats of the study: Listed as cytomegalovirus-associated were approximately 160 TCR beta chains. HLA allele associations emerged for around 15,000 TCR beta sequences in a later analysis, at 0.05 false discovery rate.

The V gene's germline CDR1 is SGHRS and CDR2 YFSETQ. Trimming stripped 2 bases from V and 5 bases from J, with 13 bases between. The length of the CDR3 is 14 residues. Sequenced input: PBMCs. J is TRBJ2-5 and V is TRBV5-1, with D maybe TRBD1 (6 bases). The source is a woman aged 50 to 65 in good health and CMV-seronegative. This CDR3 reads CASSFSGERETQYF. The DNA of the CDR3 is TGCGCCAGCAGCTTCTCAGGGGAGCGGGAGACCCAGTACTTC.